The next 29 T cell receptor beta chains were all read from a single sample in a study of blood T cell repertoires in COVID-19. The assay was immunoSEQ multiplex PCR, and TCRdb's table has in-frame clones only and misses some. The table shows around 240,000 clones, with roughly 88% occurring only once. The sequencing input was PBMCs or T cells enriched from blood (not recorded which). The receptors stem from a woman in her fifties or sixties who had recovered from COVID-19.

This chain connects TRBV7-8 to TRBJ1-1; no definite D call. Trimming removed 5 bases from V and 8 bases from J, with 9 bases in between. Germline-derived CDR1 and CDR2 are SGHVS and FQNEAQ. The length of the CDR3 is 11 residues. Written as DNA, the CDR3 is TGTGCCAGCAGCCCCTTTTTCGAAGCTTTCTTT. Its protein product is CASSPFFEAFF. Looking up the rest from reference TRBV7-8 and TRBJ1-1 gives the full variable domain: GAGVSQSPRYKVAKRGQDVALRCDPISGHVSLFWYQQALGQGPEFLTYFQNEAQLDKSGLPSDRFFAERPEGSVSTLKIQRTQQEDSAVYLCASSPFFEAFFGQGTRLTVV.

The rearrangement joins TRBV12-3 or TRBV12-4 to TRBJ1-1; D uncertain. Trimming removed 7 bases at V and 3 bases at J, with 12 bases between. This CDR3 has 13 residues. This CDR3 is CASTPYRDTEAFF. CDR3 in DNA: TGTGCCAGCACCCCCTATCGGGACACTGAAGCTTTCTTT.

V usage is TRBV7-9 and J usage is TRBJ2-2; a possible D gene is TRBD2 (6 bases). V was pared by 4 bases and J by 4 bases, with 16 bases between. The germline CDR1 and CDR2 sequences are SEHNR and FQNEAQ (reference sequence). CDR3 length equals 16 residues. The CDR3 DNA follows: TGTGCCAGCAGCTCACCTAGCGTCCCGAGCACCGGGGAGCTGTTTTTT. Residues: CASSSPSVPSTGELFF.

This clone came up once. The J gene is TRBJ1-6, the V gene TRBV25-1, with D possibly matching TRBD1 (6 bases). The CDR3 has 14 amino acids. Germline V gene lookup returns CDR1 MGHDK and CDR2 SYGVNS. Trimming removed 2 bases from V and 10 bases from J, with 12 bases in between. CDR3 loop: CASSEHRERSPLHF. The CDR3 DNA sequence: TGTGCCAGCAGTGAACACAGGGAAAGGTCACCCCTCCACTTT.

V gene TRBV9 combines with J gene TRBJ2-3; tentatively, D is TRBD2 (6 bases). CDR3 length: 13 amino acids. With 0 bases removed from V and 10 bases from J, the gap between germline ends came to 12 bases. CDR1 SGDLS and CDR2 YYNGEE come from the germline V gene. DNA of the CDR3: TGTGCCAGCAGCGTAGAGGAGGGACGACCGCAGTATTTT. Its protein product is CASSVEEGRPQYF.

The chain combines TRBV4-1 with TRBJ2-1; 16 nucleotides match TRBD2. Germline V CDR1 and CDR2: MGHRA, YSYEKL. Trimming took 1 base from V and 7 from J; bases not matched to a gene: 19. The CDR3 spans 22 residues. The CDR3 sequence is CASSQAPPVGTSGRGKWNEQFF. CDR3 in DNA: TGCGCCAGCAGCCAAGCCCCTCCGGTAGGGACTAGCGGGAGGGGCAAATGGAATGAGCAGTTCTTC.

The CDR3 loop reads CASSLGASSYNEQFF. In DNA, the CDR3 is TGTGCCAGCAGTCTAGGGGCTTCGTCCTACAATGAGCAGTTCTTC. The chain carries TRBV27 and TRBJ2-1, with TRBD1 as a possible D gene (5 bases). CDR1 and CDR2 from the germline V gene are MNHEY and SMNVEV (reference sequence). The CDR3 is 15 residues long. Trimming pared 5 bases from V and 1 base from J, leaving 12 bases between.

The chain employs TRBV7-9 and TRBJ1-1, with 10 bases that match TRBD1. Germline loops: CDR1 SEHNR, CDR2 FQNEAQ (reference sequence). J lost 0 bases, V lost 2 bases, and 3 bases had no gene match. The CDR3 has 16 residues. The CDR3 nucleotides read TGTGCCAGCAGCTTAAAGGGGACAGGGGTGAACACTGAAGCTTTCTTT. It codes for CASSLKGTGVNTEAFF.

V is TRBV9 and J is TRBJ1-2; 9 bases map to TRBD1. This CDR3 spans 15 amino acids. The germline gives CDR1 SGDLS, CDR2 YYNGEE. The trim removed 2 bases at V and 7 bases at J, leaving 9 bases unmatched. The CDR3 loop reads CASSVGGQGPAGYTF. The CDR3 bases are TGTGCCAGCAGCGTTGGGGGACAGGGCCCCGCTGGCTACACCTTC.

The DNA for the CDR3 is TGTGCCAGCAGTTCAGGGGACCGTATTACTAGCAATCAGCCCCAGCATTTT. Translation gives CASSSGDRITSNQPQHF. V usage is TRBV27 and J usage is TRBJ1-5; possibly TRBD1 for D (6 bases). Trimming took off 4 bases at V and 0 bases at J, with 16 bases between the two ends. Germline CDR1 MNHEY, CDR2 SMNVEV (reference sequence). The CDR3 covers 17 residues.

V is TRBV4-1 and J is TRBJ1-2, with D possibly matching TRBD1 (5 bases). The V gene lost 1 base and the J gene lost 4 bases, with 16 bases spanning the gap. This CDR3 is built from 16 residues. The germline V gene has CDR1 MGHRA and CDR2 YSYEKL. The CDR3 is CASSQANNRGIYGYTF. The CDR3 nucleotides read TGCGCCAGCAGCCAAGCCAACAATAGGGGTATCTATGGCTACACCTTC.

V is TRBV4-1 and J is TRBJ2-7, with TRBD1 identical over 10 bases. Germline-derived CDR1 and CDR2 are MGHRA and YSYEKL. The CDR3 spans 16 residues. Losses at the gene ends were 0 bases for V and 3 bases for J; bases not matched to a gene: 5. CDR3 in DNA: TGCGCCAGCAGCCAAGAAAGGGGACAGGGGCTCTACGAGCAGTACTTC. Residues: CASSQERGQGLYEQYF.

This clone was found once. The CDR3 spells CASSLAQGLYNEQFF. In DNA form, the CDR3 reads TGTGCCAGCAGCTTAGCGCAGGGTCTTTACAATGAGCAGTTCTTC. The chain recombines TRBV7-2 with TRBJ2-1, with D possibly matching TRBD1 (5 bases). The germline CDR1 and CDR2 sequences are SGHTA and FQGNSA. The V gene lost 0 bases and the J gene lost 4 bases, with 10 bases spanning the gap. The CDR3 is 15 residues long.

The chain carries TRBV7-8 and TRBJ1-3; TRBD1 agrees at 9 bases. Germline-derived CDR1 and CDR2 are SGHVS and FQNEAQ. This CDR3 is 16 amino acids long. The ends lost 2 bases at V and 12 bases at J; junction bases unmatched: 14. Written as DNA, the CDR3 is TGTGCCAGCAGCTTAAAACAGGGGGCCACCATTAATGACATATATTTT. Translation gives CASSLKQGATINDIYF.

The rearrangement links TRBV19 to TRBJ2-1, with 8 bases that match TRBD2. With 3 bases clipped from V and 6 bases from J, the junction kept 7 bases outside the gene matches. This CDR3 is 15 amino acids long. Per the germline V gene, CDR1 is LNHDA and CDR2 is SQIVND (reference sequence). CDR3 in amino acids: CASSMTAGGSNEQFF. In DNA form, the CDR3 reads TGTGCCAGTAGTATGACGGCGGGAGGAAGCAATGAGCAGTTCTTC.

The chain is built from TRBV28 and TRBJ2-2; D gene uncertain. This CDR3 is 12 amino acids long. V was pared by 6 bases and J by 6 bases, with 8 bases between. From germline, CDR1 is MDHEN and CDR2 SYDVKM. The CDR3 reads CASRYNPGELFF. The CDR3 DNA reads TGTGCCAGCAGATACAACCCCGGGGAGCTGTTTTTT.

V and J are TRBV20-1 and TRBJ2-7; TRBD2 aligns across 8 bases. CDR1 and CDR2 from the germline V gene are DFQATT and SNEGSKA (reference sequence). This CDR3 has 15 amino acids. V gave up 3 bases and J gave up 4 bases; unmatched junction bases: 11. The CDR3 coding sequence is TGCAGTGCTAGTTTCGGGAGGGCCTTAGGGTACGAGCAGTACTTC. Amino acid sequence: CSASFGRALGYEQYF.

The chain employs TRBV3-1 (or the pseudogene TRBV3-2) and TRBJ1-4, with 8 bases aligning to TRBD1. The germline gives CDR1 LGHDT, CDR2 YNNKEL (reference sequence). J lost 13 bases, V lost 3 bases, and 10 bases had no gene match. This CDR3 comprises 14 residues. The DNA for the CDR3 is TGTGCCAGCAGCCAGCGGGACAGGCAAATAGGACTGTTTTTT. It codes for CASSQRDRQIGLFF.

This sequence joins TRBV10-3 and TRBJ2-1; 9 bases are shared with TRBD1. The CDR3 runs to 15 residues. Germline values: CDR1 ENHRY, CDR2 SYGVKD. J was trimmed by 2 bases and V by 2 bases; bases with no gene match: 1. CDR3 nucleotides: TGTGCCATCAGTGAGAGACAGGGGGCCTACAATGAGCAGTTCTTC. Its protein product is CAISERQGAYNEQFF.

The CDR3 protein is CASSLDRVEEKLFF. The CDR3, as DNA: TGTGCCAGCAGCTTGGACAGGGTGGAGGAAAAACTGTTTTTT. This chain connects TRBV11-1 to TRBJ1-4; 8 positions agree with TRBD1. There are 14 residues in the CDR3. V was clipped by 3 bases and J by 8 bases; unmatched bases: 5. CDR1 is SGHAT and CDR2 is FQDESV in the germline V gene (reference sequence).

The chain is built from TRBV29-1 and TRBJ1-1; 8 positions match TRBD1. The CDR3 covers 17 residues. In germline, CDR1 is SQVTM, CDR2 ANQGSEA. The V segment lost 5 bases and the J segment 0 bases; nucleotides outside the gene matches: 14. The CDR3 loop is CSVSRTGRDPLNTEAFF. DNA of the CDR3: TGCAGCGTTTCCCGGACAGGGAGGGACCCACTGAACACTGAAGCTTTCTTT.

V and J are TRBV18 and TRBJ1-3; 8 nucleotides agree with TRBD1. The junction had 1 base not matched to a gene; V was cut back by 1 base and J by 2 bases. CDR1 and CDR2 (germline): KGHSH, LQKENI. CDR3 length equals 15 residues. The CDR3 spells CASSPQQGAGNTIYF. The CDR3 coding sequence is TGTGCCAGCTCACCACAACAGGGGGCTGGAAACACCATATATTTT.

The chain recombines TRBV2 with TRBJ2-1; TRBD2 agrees at 10 bases. CDR1 SNHLY and CDR2 FYNNEI come from the germline V gene. This CDR3 region has 15 residues. Trimming at V came to 5 bases and at J to 9 bases, leaving 10 bases not matched to a gene. In nucleotides, the CDR3 is TGTGCCAGCAGTCGGGATAGCGGGAGGAGCGGTGAGCAGTTCTTC. The encoded protein is CASSRDSGRSGEQFF.

Only one count was recorded for this clone. This sequence joins TRBV19 and TRBJ1-1; D is unclear. The V end lost 3 bases, the J end lost 5 bases, and 10 bases lay between the germline ends. The CDR3 has 13 residues. The germline gives CDR1 LNHDA, CDR2 SQIVND (reference sequence). CDR3 DNA sequence: TGTGCCAGTAGTATTCTGGCCAGGACTGAAGCTTTCTTT. It translates to CASSILARTEAFF.

The chain carries TRBV7-3 and TRBJ1-1, with D possibly matching TRBD1 (5 bases). Germline assignment: CDR1 SGHTA and CDR2 FQGTGA. CDR3 length: 14 amino acids. The V and J ends lost 2 bases and 2 bases respectively, with 9 bases between them. The CDR3 nucleotides read TGTGCCAGCAGCTTACAGGGTTTTAACACTGAAGCTTTCTTT. This translates into CASSLQGFNTEAFF.

The chain uses TRBV28 and TRBJ2-5; 10 bases are a match to TRBD2. Trimming removed 3 bases from V and 1 base from J; junction bases left unmatched: 5. The CDR3 covers 16 residues. Per the germline V gene, CDR1 is MDHEN and CDR2 is SYDVKM. DNA of the CDR3: TGTGCCAGCAGTTTGAGGTTAGCGGGAGGCCAAGAGACCCAGTACTTC. Translating gives CASSLRLAGGQETQYF.

In this sample, this clone turned up once. V usage is TRBV5-1 and J usage is TRBJ1-1, with TRBD1 as a possible D gene (5 bases). The CDR3 sequence is 14 residues long. Germline assignment: CDR1 SGHRS and CDR2 YFSETQ. V was trimmed by 5 bases and J by 3 bases, leaving 14 bases between them. The DNA for the CDR3 is TGCGCCAGCAGTTCAGGGTATCGGGACACTGAAGCTTTCTTT. Its translation: CASSSGYRDTEAFF. Full variable domain (rest looked up from reference TRBV5-1 and TRBJ1-1): KAGVTQTPRYLIKTRGQQVTLSCSPISGHRSVSWYQQTPGQGLQFLFEYFSETQRNKGNFPGRFSGRQFSNSRSEMNVSTLELGDSALYLCASSSGYRDTEAFFGQGTRLTVV.

The rearrangement joins TRBV18 to TRBJ1-1; a weak D match, TRBD1 (5 bases). The V and J ends lost 7 bases and 6 bases respectively, with 21 bases between them. This CDR3 is built from 15 residues. From germline, CDR1 is KGHSH and CDR2 LQKENI. The CDR3 bases are TGTGCCAGCTTACCCGTGCGCAGGGTCAACGCTGAAGCTTTCTTT. It specifies CASLPVRRVNAEAFF.

This chain connects TRBV10-1 to TRBJ2-3; TRBD1 aligns across 8 bases. Per the germline V gene, CDR1 is WNHNN and CDR2 is SYGVQD (reference sequence). Losses at the gene ends were 0 bases for V and 6 bases for J; bases not matched to a gene: 5. CDR3 length equals 15 residues. The CDR3 loop reads CASSESGQGLDTQYF. CDR3 nucleotides: TGCGCCAGCAGTGAGTCTGGACAGGGTTTGGATACGCAGTATTTT.